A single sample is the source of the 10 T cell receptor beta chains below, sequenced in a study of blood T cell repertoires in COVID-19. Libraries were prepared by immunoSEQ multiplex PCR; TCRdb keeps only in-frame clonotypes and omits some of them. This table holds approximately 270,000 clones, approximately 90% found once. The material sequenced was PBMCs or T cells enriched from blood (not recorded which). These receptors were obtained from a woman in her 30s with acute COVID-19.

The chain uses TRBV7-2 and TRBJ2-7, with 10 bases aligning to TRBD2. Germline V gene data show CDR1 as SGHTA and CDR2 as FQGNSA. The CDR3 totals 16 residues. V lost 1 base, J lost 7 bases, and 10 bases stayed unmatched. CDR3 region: CASSLGQREGGCEQYF. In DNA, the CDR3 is TGTGCCAGCAGCTTAGGGCAGCGGGAGGGTGGGTGTGAGCAGTACTTC.

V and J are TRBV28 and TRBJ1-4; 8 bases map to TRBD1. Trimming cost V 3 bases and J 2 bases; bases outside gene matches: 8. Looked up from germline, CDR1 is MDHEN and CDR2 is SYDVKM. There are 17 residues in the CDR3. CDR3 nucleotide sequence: TGTGCCAGCAGTTTCGGAGGGACAGGTTTGACTAATGAAAAACTGTTTTTT. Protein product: CASSFGGTGLTNEKLFF.

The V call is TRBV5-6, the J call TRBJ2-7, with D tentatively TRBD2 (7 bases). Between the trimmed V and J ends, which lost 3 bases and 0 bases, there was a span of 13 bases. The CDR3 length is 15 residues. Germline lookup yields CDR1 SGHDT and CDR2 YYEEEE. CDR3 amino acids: CASSWGGGSSYEQYF. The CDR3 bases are TGTGCCAGCAGCTGGGGGGGCGGGAGCTCCTACGAGCAGTACTTC.

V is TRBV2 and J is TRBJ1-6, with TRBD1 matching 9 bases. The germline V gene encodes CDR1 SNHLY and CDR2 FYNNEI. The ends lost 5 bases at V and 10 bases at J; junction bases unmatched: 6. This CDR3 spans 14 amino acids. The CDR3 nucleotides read TGTGCCAGCAGTCCGGGACAGGGAGGATCACCCCTCCACTTT. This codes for CASSPGQGGSPLHF.

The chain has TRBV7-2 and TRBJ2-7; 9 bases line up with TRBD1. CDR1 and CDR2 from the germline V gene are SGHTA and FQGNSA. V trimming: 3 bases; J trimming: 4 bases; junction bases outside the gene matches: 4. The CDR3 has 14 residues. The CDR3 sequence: CASSLYRGPYEQYF. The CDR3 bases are TGTGCCAGCAGCTTGTACAGGGGGCCTTACGAGCAGTACTTC.

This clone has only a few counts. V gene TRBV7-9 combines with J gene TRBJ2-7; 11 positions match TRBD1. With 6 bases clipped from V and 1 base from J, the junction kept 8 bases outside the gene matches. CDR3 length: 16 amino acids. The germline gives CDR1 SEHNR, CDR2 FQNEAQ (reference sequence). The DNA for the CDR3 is TGTGCCAGCAGTCTCGGGGACAGGGGGTTTTCCTACGAGCAGTACTTC. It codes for CASSLGDRGFSYEQYF.

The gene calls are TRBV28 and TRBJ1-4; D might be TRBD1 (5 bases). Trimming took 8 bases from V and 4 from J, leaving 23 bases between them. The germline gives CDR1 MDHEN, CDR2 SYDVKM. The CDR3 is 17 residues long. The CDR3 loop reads CASRPFGAGSNNEKLFF. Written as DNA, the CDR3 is TGTGCCAGCCGTCCCTTTGGGGCAGGATCTAATAATGAAAAACTGTTTTTT.

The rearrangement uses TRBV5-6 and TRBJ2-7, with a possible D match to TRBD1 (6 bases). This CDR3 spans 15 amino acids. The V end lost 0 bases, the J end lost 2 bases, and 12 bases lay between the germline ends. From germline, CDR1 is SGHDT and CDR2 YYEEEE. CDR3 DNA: TGTGCCAGCAGCTTGGGGTGGGGACAAACCTACGAGCAGTACTTC. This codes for CASSLGWGQTYEQYF.

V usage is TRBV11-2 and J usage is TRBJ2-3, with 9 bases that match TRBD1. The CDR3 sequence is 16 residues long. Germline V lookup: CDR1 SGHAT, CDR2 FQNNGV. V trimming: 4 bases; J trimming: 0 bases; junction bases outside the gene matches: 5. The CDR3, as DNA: TGTGCCAGCAGCTACCTGACAGGGGGAAGCACAGATACGCAGTATTTT. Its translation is CASSYLTGGSTDTQYF.

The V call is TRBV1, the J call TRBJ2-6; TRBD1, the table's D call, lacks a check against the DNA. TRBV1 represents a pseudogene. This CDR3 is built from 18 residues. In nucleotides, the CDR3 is TGCACCAGCAGCCAAGATTTAGGGGAACTCTCTGGGGCCAACGTCCTGACTTTC. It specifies CTSSQDLGELSGANVLTF.